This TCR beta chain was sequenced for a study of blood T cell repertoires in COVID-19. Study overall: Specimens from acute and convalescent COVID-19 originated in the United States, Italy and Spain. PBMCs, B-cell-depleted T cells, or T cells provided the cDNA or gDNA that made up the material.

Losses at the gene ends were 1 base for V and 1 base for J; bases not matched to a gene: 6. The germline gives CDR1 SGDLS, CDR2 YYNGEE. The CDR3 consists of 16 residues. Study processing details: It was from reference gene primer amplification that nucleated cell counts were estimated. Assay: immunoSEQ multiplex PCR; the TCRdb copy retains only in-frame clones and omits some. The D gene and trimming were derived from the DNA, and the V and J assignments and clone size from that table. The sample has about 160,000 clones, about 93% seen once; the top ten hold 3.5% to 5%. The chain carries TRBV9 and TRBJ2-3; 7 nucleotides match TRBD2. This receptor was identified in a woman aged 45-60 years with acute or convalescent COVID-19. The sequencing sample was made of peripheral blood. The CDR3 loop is CASSVTASGRTDTQYF. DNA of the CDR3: TGTGCCAGCAGCGTAACGGCTAGCGGTCGCACAGATACGCAGTATTTT.